The sequence of this T cell receptor beta chain was determined in a study of shared clonotypes between healthy human individuals. Study at large: The plates for each donor numbered three CD4 naive, three CD4 memory, two CD8 naive and one CD8 memory.

A roughly 200 ng quantity of DNA, approximately 29,000 T cell genomes, went into the sorted-subset replicate PCRs. TCRdb keeps only in-frame clones here, not all; method: immunoSEQ multiplex PCR. The sample lists 1,400,000 or so clones, approximately 98.5% seen once, with about 0.34% in the top ten. Donors included only healthy HIV-negative adults lacking recent acute infections or vaccinations. From CD4+ cells came CD45RA+ naive and CD45RA-negative memory subsets. The sample holds a few counts of this clone. The sequenced sample was naive CD4+ T cells sorted from blood. Subset of the sample: CD45RA+ positively selected. This TCR was sampled from a man between 25 and 39 years old in good health.

CDR3 sequence: CASSYSWVQETQYF. The CDR3, as DNA: TGTGCCAGCAGTTACTCGTGGGTCCAAGAGACCCAGTACTTC. V usage is TRBV6-5 and J usage is TRBJ2-5, with no clear D. V lost 0 bases and J 1 base, leaving 6 bases between the germline ends. Germline loops: CDR1 MNHEY, CDR2 SVGAGI. The CDR3 extends over 14 amino acids.